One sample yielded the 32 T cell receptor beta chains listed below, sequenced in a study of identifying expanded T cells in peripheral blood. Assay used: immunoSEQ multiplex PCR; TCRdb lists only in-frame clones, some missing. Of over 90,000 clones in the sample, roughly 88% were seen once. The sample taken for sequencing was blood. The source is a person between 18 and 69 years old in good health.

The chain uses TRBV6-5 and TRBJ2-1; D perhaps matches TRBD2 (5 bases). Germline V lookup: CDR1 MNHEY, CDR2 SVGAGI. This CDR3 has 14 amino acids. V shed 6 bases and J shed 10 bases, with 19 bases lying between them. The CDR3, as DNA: TGTGCCAGCAGCGAAACCCCGGCTAGCCTGGAGCAGTTCTTC. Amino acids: CASSETPASLEQFF.

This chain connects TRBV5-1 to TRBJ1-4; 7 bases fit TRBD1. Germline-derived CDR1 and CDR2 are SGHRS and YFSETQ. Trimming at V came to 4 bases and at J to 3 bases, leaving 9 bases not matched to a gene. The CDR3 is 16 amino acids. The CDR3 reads CASSGPSGTANEKLFF. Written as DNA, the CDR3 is TGCGCCAGCAGCGGACCTTCCGGGACAGCTAATGAAAAACTGTTTTTT.

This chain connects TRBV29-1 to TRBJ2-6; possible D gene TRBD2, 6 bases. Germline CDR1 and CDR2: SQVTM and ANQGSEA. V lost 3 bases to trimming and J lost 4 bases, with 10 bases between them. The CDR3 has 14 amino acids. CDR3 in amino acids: CSVDSGSGANVLTF. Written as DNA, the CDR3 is TGCAGCGTTGACAGCGGGTCCGGGGCCAACGTCCTGACTTTC.

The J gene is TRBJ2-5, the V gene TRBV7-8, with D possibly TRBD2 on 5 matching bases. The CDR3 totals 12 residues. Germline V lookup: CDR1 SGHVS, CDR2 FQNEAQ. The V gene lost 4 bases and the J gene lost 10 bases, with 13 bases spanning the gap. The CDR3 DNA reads TGTGCCAGCAGCTCTCCGCCGGGGAGCCAGTACTTC. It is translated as CASSSPPGSQYF.

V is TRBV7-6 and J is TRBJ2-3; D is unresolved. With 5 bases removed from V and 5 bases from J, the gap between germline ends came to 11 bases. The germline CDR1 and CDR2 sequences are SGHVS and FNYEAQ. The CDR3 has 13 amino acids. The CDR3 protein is CASSPPGIDTQYF. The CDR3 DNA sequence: TGTGCCAGCAGCCCCCCTGGAATAGATACGCAGTATTTT.

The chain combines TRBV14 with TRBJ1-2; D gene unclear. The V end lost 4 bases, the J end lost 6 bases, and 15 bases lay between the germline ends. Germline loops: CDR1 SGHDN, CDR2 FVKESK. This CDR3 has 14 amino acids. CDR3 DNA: TGTGCCAGCAGCCTCCGCGGGCGGGAGGATGGCTACACCTTC. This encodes CASSLRGREDGYTF.

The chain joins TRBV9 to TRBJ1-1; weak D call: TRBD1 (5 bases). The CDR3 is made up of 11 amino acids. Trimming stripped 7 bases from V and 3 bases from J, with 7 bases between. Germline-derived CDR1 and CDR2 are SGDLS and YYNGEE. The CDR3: CASGGYTEAFF. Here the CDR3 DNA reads TGTGCCAGCGGGGGGTACACTGAAGCTTTCTTT.

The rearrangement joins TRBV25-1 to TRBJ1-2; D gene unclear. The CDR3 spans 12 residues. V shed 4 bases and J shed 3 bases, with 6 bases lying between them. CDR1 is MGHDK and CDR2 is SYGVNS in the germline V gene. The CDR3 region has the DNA TGTGCCAGCAGTGCTGGGGACTATGGCTACACCTTC. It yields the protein CASSAGDYGYTF.

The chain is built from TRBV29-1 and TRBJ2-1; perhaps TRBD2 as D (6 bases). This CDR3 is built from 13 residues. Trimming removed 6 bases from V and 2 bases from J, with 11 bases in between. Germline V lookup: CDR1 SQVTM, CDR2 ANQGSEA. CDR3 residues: CSVGLLTYNEQFF. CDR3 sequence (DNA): TGCAGCGTGGGACTTTTAACCTACAATGAGCAGTTCTTC.

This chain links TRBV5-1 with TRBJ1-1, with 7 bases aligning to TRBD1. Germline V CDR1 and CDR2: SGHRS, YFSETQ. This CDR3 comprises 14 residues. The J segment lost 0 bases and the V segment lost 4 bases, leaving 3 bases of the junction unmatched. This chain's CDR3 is CASSRGLMNTEAFF. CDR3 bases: TGCGCCAGCAGCAGGGGGCTCATGAACACTGAAGCTTTCTTT.

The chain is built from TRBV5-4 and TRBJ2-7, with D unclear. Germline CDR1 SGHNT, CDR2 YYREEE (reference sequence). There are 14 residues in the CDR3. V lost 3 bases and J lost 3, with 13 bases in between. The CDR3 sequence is CASSSDIIGYEQYF. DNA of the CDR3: TGTGCCAGCAGCTCCGACATCATAGGCTACGAGCAGTACTTC.

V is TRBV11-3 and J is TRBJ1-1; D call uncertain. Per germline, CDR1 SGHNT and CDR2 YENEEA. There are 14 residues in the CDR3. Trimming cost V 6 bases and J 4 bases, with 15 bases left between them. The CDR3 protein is CASSLNRASTEAFF. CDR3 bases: TGTGCCAGCAGTTTAAATAGGGCGAGCACTGAAGCTTTCTTT.

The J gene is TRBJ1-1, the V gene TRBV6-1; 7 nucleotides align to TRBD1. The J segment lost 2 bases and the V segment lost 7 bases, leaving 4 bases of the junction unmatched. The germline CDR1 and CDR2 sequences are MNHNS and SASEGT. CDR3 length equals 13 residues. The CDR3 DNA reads TGTGCCAGCACGGGACAGATCAACACTGAAGCTTTCTTT. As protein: CASTGQINTEAFF.

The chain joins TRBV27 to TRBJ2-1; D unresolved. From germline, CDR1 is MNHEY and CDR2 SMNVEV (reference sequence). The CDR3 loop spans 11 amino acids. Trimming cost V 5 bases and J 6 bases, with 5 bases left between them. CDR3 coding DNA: TGTGCCAGCAGTAGTTTCAATGAGCAGTTCTTC. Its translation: CASSSFNEQFF.

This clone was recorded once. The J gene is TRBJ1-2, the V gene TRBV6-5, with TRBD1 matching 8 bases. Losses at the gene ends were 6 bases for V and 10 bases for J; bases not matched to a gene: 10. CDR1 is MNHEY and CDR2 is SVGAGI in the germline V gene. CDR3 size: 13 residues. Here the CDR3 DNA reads TGTGCCAGCAGCATGGACAGGGTTGCCTCCTACACCTTC. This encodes CASSMDRVASYTF.

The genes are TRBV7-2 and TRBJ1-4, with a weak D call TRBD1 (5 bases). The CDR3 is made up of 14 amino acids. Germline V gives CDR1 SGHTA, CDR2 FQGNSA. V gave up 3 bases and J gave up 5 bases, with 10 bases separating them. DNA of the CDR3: TGTGCCAGCAGCTTCACACGGGGGAATGAAAAACTGTTTTTT. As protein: CASSFTRGNEKLFF.

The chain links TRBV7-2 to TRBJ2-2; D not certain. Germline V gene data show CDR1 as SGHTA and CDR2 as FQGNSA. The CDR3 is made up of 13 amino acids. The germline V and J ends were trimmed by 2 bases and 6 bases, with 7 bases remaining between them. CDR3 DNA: TGTGCCAGCAGCTTACTAGGGCCCGGGGAGCTGTTTTTT. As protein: CASSLLGPGELFF.

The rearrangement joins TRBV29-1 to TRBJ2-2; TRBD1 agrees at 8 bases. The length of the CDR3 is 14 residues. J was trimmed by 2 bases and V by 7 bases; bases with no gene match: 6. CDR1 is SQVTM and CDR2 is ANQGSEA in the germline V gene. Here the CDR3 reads CSARTGPNTGELFF. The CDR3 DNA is TGCAGCGCCCGGACAGGGCCTAACACCGGGGAGCTGTTTTTT.

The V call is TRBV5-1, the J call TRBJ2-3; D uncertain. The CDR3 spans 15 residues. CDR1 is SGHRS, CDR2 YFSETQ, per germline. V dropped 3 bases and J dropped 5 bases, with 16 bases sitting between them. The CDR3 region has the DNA TGCGCCAGCAGCTCCCGAGTAGGGTTAGAAGATACGCAGTATTTT. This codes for CASSSRVGLEDTQYF.

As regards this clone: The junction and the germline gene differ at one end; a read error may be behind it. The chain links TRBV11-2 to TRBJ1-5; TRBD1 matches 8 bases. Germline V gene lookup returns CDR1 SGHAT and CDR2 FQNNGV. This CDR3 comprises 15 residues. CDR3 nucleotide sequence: TGCGCCAGCAGCCCCAGGACAGGGAGCGTTCAGTCCCAGCATTTT. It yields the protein CASSPRTGSVQSQHF.

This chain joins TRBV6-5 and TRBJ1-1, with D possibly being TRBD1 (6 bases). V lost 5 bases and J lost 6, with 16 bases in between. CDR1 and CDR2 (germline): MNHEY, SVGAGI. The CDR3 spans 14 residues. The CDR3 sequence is CASSPWRGTSEAFF. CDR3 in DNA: TGTGCCAGCAGTCCCTGGCGGGGGACATCTGAAGCTTTCTTT.

Here the CDR3 DNA reads TGCGCCAGCACCACAGCGCCGGGACAGGGGTATGAAGCTTTCTTT. Encoded protein: CASTTAPGQGYEAFF. The rearrangement joins TRBV5-1 to TRBJ1-1, with 10 bases matching TRBD1. In germline, CDR1 is SGHRS, CDR2 YFSETQ. This CDR3 spans 15 amino acids. The J segment lost 7 bases and the V segment lost 6 bases, leaving 12 bases of the junction unmatched. Filled out from reference TRBV5-1 and TRBJ1-1, the complete variable domain reads KAGVTQTPRYLIKTRGQQVTLSCSPISGHRSVSWYQQTPGQGLQFLFEYFSETQRNKGNFPGRFSGRQFSNSRSEMNVSTLELGDSALYLCASTTAPGQGYEAFFGQGTRLTVV.

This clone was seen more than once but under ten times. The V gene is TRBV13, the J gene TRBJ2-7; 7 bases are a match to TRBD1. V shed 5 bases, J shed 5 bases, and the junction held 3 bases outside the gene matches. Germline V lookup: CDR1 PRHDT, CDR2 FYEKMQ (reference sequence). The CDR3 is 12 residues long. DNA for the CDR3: TGTGCCAGCAGCGGCGACAGGGACGAGCAGTACTTC. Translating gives CASSGDRDEQYF.

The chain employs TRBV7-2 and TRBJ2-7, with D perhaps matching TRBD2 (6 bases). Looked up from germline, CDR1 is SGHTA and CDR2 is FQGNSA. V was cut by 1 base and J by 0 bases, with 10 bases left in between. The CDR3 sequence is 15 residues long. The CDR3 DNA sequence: TGTGCCAGCAGCTTAGGGGTCGGGAGCTCCTACGAGCAGTACTTC. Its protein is CASSLGVGSSYEQYF.

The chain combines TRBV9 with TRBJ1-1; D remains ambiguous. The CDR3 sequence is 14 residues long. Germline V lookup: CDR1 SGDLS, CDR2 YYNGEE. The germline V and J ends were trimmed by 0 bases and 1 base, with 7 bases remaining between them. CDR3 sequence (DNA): TGTGCCAGCAGCGTAGGGGCGTCGAACACTGAAGCTTTCTTT. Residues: CASSVGASNTEAFF.

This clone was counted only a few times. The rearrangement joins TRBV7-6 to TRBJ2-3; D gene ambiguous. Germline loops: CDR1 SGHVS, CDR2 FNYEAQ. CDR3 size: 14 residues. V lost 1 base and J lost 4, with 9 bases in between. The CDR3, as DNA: TGTGCCAGCAGCTTAGAGCCTGCGGCAGATACGCAGTATTTT. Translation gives CASSLEPAADTQYF.

The CDR3 nucleotides are TGTGCCAGCAGCTCCCTAGCGGGGGCTGGTGAGCAGTTCTTC. It translates to CASSSLAGAGEQFF. V gene TRBV11-2 combines with J gene TRBJ2-1; TRBD2 matches at 10 bases. The germline CDR1 and CDR2 sequences are SGHAT and FQNNGV. V trimming: 4 bases; J trimming: 9 bases; junction bases outside the gene matches: 6. The CDR3 is 14 amino acids.

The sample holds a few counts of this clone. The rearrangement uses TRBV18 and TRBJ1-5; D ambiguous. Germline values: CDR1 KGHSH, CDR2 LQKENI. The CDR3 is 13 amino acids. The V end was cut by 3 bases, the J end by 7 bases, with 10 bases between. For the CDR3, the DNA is TGTGCCAGCTCACCCTCCGAAGGCCAGCCCCAGCATTTT. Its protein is CASSPSEGQPQHF.

CDR3 residues: CASSRGAGLNTEAFF. The CDR3 coding sequence is TGTGCCAGCAGCCGAGGAGCAGGGTTGAACACTGAAGCTTTCTTT. The J gene is TRBJ1-1, the V gene TRBV7-8; TRBD1 is a possible D gene (5 bases). Germline values: CDR1 SGHVS, CDR2 FQNEAQ. Trimming removed 5 bases from V and 0 bases from J, with 13 bases in between. This CDR3 contains 15 residues.

CDR3 loop: CASSTNSGRSNYGYTF. DNA of the CDR3: TGTGCCAGCAGTACGAATTCAGGGAGGAGTAACTATGGCTACACCTTC. This chain uses TRBV2 with TRBJ1-2, with D perhaps TRBD1 (5 bases). The V end was cut by 5 bases, the J end by 1 base, with 17 bases between. The CDR3 totals 16 residues. Germline loops: CDR1 SNHLY, CDR2 FYNNEI.

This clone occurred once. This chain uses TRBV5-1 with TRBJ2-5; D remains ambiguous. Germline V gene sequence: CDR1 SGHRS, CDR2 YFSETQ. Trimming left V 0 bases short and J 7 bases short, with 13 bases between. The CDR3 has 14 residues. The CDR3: CASSLEYGTGTQYF. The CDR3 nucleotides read TGCGCCAGCAGCTTGGAATACGGAACTGGGACCCAGTACTTC.

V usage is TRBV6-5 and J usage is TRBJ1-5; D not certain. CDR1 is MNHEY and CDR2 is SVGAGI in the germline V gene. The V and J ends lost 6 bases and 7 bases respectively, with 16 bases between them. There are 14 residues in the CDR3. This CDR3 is CASSDSSNLQPQHF. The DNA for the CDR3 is TGTGCCAGCAGCGACTCTTCAAATCTCCAGCCCCAGCATTTT.